This T cell receptor (beta chain) was sequenced during a study of control samples from healthy donors and cancer patients. V was trimmed by 5 bases and J by 1 base, leaving 0 bases between them. CDR1 is LNHDA, CDR2 SQIVND, per germline (reference sequence). The CDR3 is 12 amino acids. Assay: immunoSEQ multiplex PCR; the TCRdb copy retains only in-frame clones and omits some. Altogether approximately 120,000 clones are present, 90% being singletons, with the ten largest covering under 4.5%. The J gene is TRBJ1-6, the V gene TRBV19, with D uncertain. Sample: blood. The TCR originated in a human donor in good health. The donor label of this sample is uncertain. Written as DNA, the CDR3 is TGTGCCAGTAGTTCCTATAATTCACCCCTCCACTTT. Translation gives CASSSYNSPLHF.